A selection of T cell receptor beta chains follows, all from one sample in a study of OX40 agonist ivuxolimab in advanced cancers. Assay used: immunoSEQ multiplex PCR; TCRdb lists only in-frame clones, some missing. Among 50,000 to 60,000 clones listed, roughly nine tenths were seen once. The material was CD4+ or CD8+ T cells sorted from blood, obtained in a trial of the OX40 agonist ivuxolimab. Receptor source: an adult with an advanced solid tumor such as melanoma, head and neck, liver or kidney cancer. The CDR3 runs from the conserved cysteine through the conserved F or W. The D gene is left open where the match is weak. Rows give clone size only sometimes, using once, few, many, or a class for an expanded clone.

TGTGCCATCGGCGCCCCGGGGGACGAGCAGTACTTC CAIGAPGDEQYF TRBJ2-7 few NA TRBV10-3
TGTGCCAGCAGAGATGCCGCCCCGAACACCGGGGAGCTGTTTTTT CASRDAAPNTGELFF TRBJ2-2 NA NA TRBV7-6
TGTGCCAGCAGTCCGTACCGGAGGGGAAACACCATATATTTT CASSPYRRGNTIYF TRBJ1-3 NA NA TRBV6-5
TGCGCCAGCAGCCAAGAGATCGGGGTAGCGGGCACAAACTACGAGCAGTACTTC CASSQEIGVAGTNYEQYF TRBJ2-7 NA TRBD2 TRBV4-3
TGTGCCAGCAGTTTGTTCTCGGGAGACAGCCTAGGGAATGAGCAGTTCTTC CASSLFSGDSLGNEQFF TRBJ2-1 NA NA TRBV27
TGTGCCAGCAACAAGTTTTCCTACGAGCAGTACTTC CASNKFSYEQYF TRBJ2-7 NA NA TRBV2
TGTGCCAGCAGCGTAAACGCTGACGGCTACACCTTC CASSVNADGYTF TRBJ1-2 NA NA TRBV11-2
TGTGCCAGCACCGAGGGGACCACTGAAGCTTTCTTT CASTEGTTEAFF TRBJ1-1 NA NA TRBV11-2
TGTGCCAGCAGCCCAGCCCTAGCGGGAGTTTCGGGGGAGCAGTACTTC CASSPALAGVSGEQYF TRBJ2-7 NA TRBD2 TRBV5-4
TGTGCCAGCAGTTTATATCTCATCCCCACGGAGAGGGTCTACAATGAGCAGTTCTTC CASSLYLIPTERVYNEQFF TRBJ2-1 NA NA TRBV27
TGTGCCAGTAGTACTAGCGGCGCGAGCTCCTACAATGAGCAGTTCTTC CASSTSGASSYNEQFF TRBJ2-1 NA TRBD2 TRBV19
TGTGCCAGTAGTCCCGGGACTACTTTGGATACGCAGTATTTT CASSPGTTLDTQYF TRBJ2-3 NA TRBD2 TRBV19
TGCGCCAGCGTTTCCGGGACAGGGGCGAACACCGGGGAGCTGTTTTTT CASVSGTGANTGELFF TRBJ2-2 NA TRBD1 TRBV5-1
TGTGCCAGCAGTGAAAGACAGGCCGAGCAGTACTTC CASSERQAEQYF TRBJ2-7 once NA TRBV6-1
TGTGCCAGCAGCTTAGGACACCTCACAGATACGCAGTATTTT CASSLGHLTDTQYF TRBJ2-3 NA NA TRBV5-8
TGTGCCAGCAGTTACTCGTCAACGATCACTGAAGCTTTCTTT CASSYSSTITEAFF TRBJ1-1 NA NA TRBV6-5
TGTGCCAGTATCAAAGGCAATGAGCAGTTCTTC CASIKGNEQFF TRBJ2-1 NA NA TRBV19
TGTGCCAGCAGCACGGGGGGGACCCAGTACTTC CASSTGGTQYF TRBJ2-5 NA NA TRBV21-1
TGTGCCAGCAGTGTATGGTACGAGCAGTACTTC CASSVWYEQYF TRBJ2-7 NA NA TRBV2
TGTGCCAGCAGCGAGGTCGGGTGGAATGAAAAACTGTTTTTT CASSEVGWNEKLFF TRBJ1-4 NA NA TRBV14
TGTGCCAGCAGTTTTGGGGGAGGCTCCTACAATGAGCAGTTCTTC CASSFGGGSYNEQFF TRBJ2-1 NA NA TRBV9
TGTGCCAGCAGCCCTCATTACTTC CASSPHYF TRBJ2-5 NA NA TRBV7-9
TGTGCCAGCAGCTTTGGGACTAGCGGGGGGACTGAGCAGTTCTTC CASSFGTSGGTEQFF TRBJ2-1 NA TRBD2 TRBV7-2
TGTGCCAGCAGTTCCCCAGCACTTACTAATGAAAAACTGTTTTTT CASSSPALTNEKLFF TRBJ1-4 NA NA TRBV28
TGTGCCAGCAGGGAGGGACGGATCGAGCAGGAAAAACTGTTTTTT CASREGRIEQEKLFF TRBJ1-4 NA NA TRBV28
TGCGCCAGCAGCTTTAGGGAGCAAGAGACCCAGTACTTC CASSFREQETQYF TRBJ2-5 NA NA TRBV5-1
TGTGCCAGCAGGCGGGACAGCTACACTGAAGCTTTCTTT CASRRDSYTEAFF TRBJ1-1 NA TRBD1 TRBV6-5
TGCGCCAGCAGCTTGGTCCGGAGGGAAGAGACCCAGTACTTC CASSLVRREETQYF TRBJ2-5 NA NA TRBV5-1
TGTGCCAGCAGTCCAACATCGGGTGCCGGGGAGCTGTTTTTT CASSPTSGAGELFF TRBJ2-2 few NA TRBV11-2
TGTGCCAGCTCACCTCTACAGTCCGCAGATGAAAAACTGTTTTTT CASSPLQSADEKLFF TRBJ1-4 NA NA TRBV18
TGTGCCAGCTCACCACGCGGCTCTAGCACAGATACGCAGTATTTT CASSPRGSSTDTQYF TRBJ2-3 NA NA TRBV18
TGCGCCAGCAGCTTGGTAGGAGACACTAGGGGTGAAAAACTGTTTTTT CASSLVGDTRGEKLFF TRBJ1-4 once NA TRBV5-1
TGCGCCAGCAGTGAGTCAGGGCTCCAAGAGACCCAGTACTTC CASSESGLQETQYF TRBJ2-5 once NA TRBV10-1
TGTGCCAGCAGCTTAGGGGGACGGCAAGAGACCCAGTACTTC CASSLGGRQETQYF TRBJ2-5 NA NA TRBV7-3
TGTGCCAGCAGCCACGGGGTACAGGGGCAGCCCCAGCATTTT CASSHGVQGQPQHF TRBJ1-5 NA TRBD1 TRBV6-6
TGTGCCAGCAGCTTAGGCCCCCGGGACAGGGGTTCCGCCGAGCAGTACTTC CASSLGPRDRGSAEQYF TRBJ2-7 NA TRBD1 TRBV7-2
TGTGCCAGCAGCTGGGATGCTAGCGGGAACTACGAGCAGTACTTC CASSWDASGNYEQYF TRBJ2-7 NA TRBD2 TRBV11-2